This T cell receptor beta chain comes out of a study of molecular identifiers for immune sequencing clone quantification. Across the study: RNA, taken in replicates from about 19,000 or 110,000 naive CD8 cells, was split five ways, with four sequenced. Findings and limits, study-wide: Under 1% of molecules in naive cells, but over 98% of effector molecules, belonged to clones above 20 RNA copies.

V lost 2 bases, J lost 2 bases, and 10 bases lay in between. Per the germline V gene, CDR1 is MNHEY and CDR2 is SMNVEV (reference sequence). The CDR3 covers 15 residues. TCR libraries were built in bulk with a published protocol and specific TCR primers. One entry per CDR3 protein, called by TCRdb with MiXCR from the PCR reads. The data hold over 55,000 distinct CDR3 sequences, with less than 20% observed a single time. This clonotype was detected many times. Its antigen is unknown. The V call is TRBV27, the J call TRBJ2-1; TRBD1 is a possible D gene (6 bases). What was sequenced was naive CD8+ T cells from blood, with Jurkat cell RNA spiked in. Subset noted: FACS-sorted CD8+CD4-CCR7+CD45RA+ naive T cells. The receptor's source is a human donor in good health. Some libraries in this study had Jurkat cell RNA spiked in. The CDR3 reads CASSLEAGAYNEQFF. As DNA, the CDR3 is TGTGCCAGCAGTTTAGAGGCAGGGGCCTACAATGAGCAGTTCTTC.